The 3 T cell receptor beta chains listed next were all sequenced from one sample in a study of tumor-infiltrating lymphocytes in primary liver carcinoma (dated by TCRdb to about 2017). Sequenced on an Illumina HiSeq 2500. TCRbeta-specific cDNA was reverse-transcribed from roughly 500 ng total RNA using a constant-region primer and ProtoScript II reverse transcriptase. The TCRbeta libraries were prepared through three rounds of nested multiplex PCR following a slightly modified ARM-PCR procedure. Multiplex TRBV1-TRBV30 forward primers and a Cbeta reverse primer were used in the first two PCR rounds, each of which was run for about 10 cycles. The public reads were reanalyzed by TCRdb: fastp trimming at Q25, MiXCR alignment, in-frame beta chains only. One record per CDR3 amino acid sequence lists the most common genes and DNA. In this sample the table shows 250,000 to 400,000 distinct CDR3 sequences, over 55% of which occur a single time. About 9.4% of the sample is taken by the ten largest.

RNA from unsorted whole blood was extracted with TRIzol reagent, and germline DNA was obtained with the DNeasy Blood & Tissue kit. Sequencing used peripheral blood. These receptor sequences come from a man in his forties or fifties with primary liver carcinoma and hepatitis B virus infection.

This clonotype was counted only a few times. This sequence joins TRBV15 and TRBJ2-1; 7 nucleotides match TRBD2. The CDR3 length is 13 residues. The germline CDR1 and CDR2 sequences are LNHNV and YYDKDF (reference sequence). V was pared by 0 bases and J by 10 bases, with 3 bases of the junction left unmatched. Here the CDR3 reads CATSRELAREQFF. The CDR3 DNA is TGTGCCACCAGCAGAGAACTAGCGAGGGAGCAGTTCTTC.

This clonotype has at least ten counts. The genes are TRBV11-2 and TRBJ1-3; no clear D. V gave up 5 bases and J gave up 8 bases, with 13 bases separating them. Germline V gene lookup returns CDR1 SGHAT and CDR2 FQNNGV. This CDR3 has 13 amino acids. The CDR3 DNA reads TGTGCCAGCAGCCGCCCCGCGGGTTACACCATATATTTT. It encodes CASSRPAGYTIYF.

Concerning this clonotype: At one of its ends the junction is not consistent with the germline gene, which may arise from a read error. This sequence joins TRBV5-5 and TRBJ2-7; no clear D gene. The CDR3 is made up of 11 amino acids. Germline CDR1 reads SGHKS; CDR2 reads YYEKEE (reference sequence). The DNA for the CDR3 is TGTGCCAGCAGCTTGGTCTACGATCAGTACTTC. It encodes CASSLVYDQYF. The complete variable domain, with remaining parts taken from reference TRBV5-5 and TRBJ2-7, reads DAGVTQSPTHLIKTRGQQVTLRCSPISGHKSVSWYQQVLGQGPQFIFQYYEKEERGRGNFPDRFSARQFPNYSSELNVNALLLGDSALYLCASSLVYDQYFGPGTRLTVT.